This paragraph reports one T cell receptor (beta chain). Germline V gene data show CDR1 as MGHDK and CDR2 as SYGVNS. Trimming removed 7 bases from V and 2 bases from J; junction bases left unmatched: 5. This CDR3 has 14 amino acids. As handled by the study authors: Amplifying reference gene primers gave estimates of nucleated cell counts. Clones were read by immunoSEQ multiplex PCR, and TCRdb kept only the in-frame ones, dropping some. Clone size and the V and J calls come from that table; the DNA yielded D and trimming. The data hold around 170,000 clones, with around 84% observed a single time. The record originates from a study of blood T cell repertoires in COVID-19. On the study more broadly: Sources were T cells, B-cell-depleted T cells, or PBMCs; the material itself was cDNA or gDNA.

The source material was peripheral blood. The receptor comes from a man in his thirties or forties with active or convalescent COVID-19. The V and J genes are TRBV25-1 and TRBJ2-1; 7 bases are a match to TRBD1. The CDR3 nucleotides are TGTGCCAGCAAGTCCGGGACAGCCTACAATGAGCAGTTCTTC. Protein product: CASKSGTAYNEQFF.